The clone carrying this T cell receptor beta chain has at least ten counts. The antigen remains unidentified. Germline CDR1 is MNHEY and CDR2 is SMNVEV (reference sequence). The V and J ends lost 3 bases and 4 bases respectively, with 19 bases between them. This CDR3 contains 17 residues. These data originate in a study of T cells in Graves' hyperthyroidism and ophthalmopathy. On the study more broadly: At initial diagnosis, before any treatment had begun, peripheral blood was obtained. Regarding the study as a whole: Also found in blood were most expanded thyroid clonotypes above 0.001.

The investigators amplified TCR beta CDR3 regions from RNA transcripts. Researchers ran a first-round RT-PCR on the TCR CDR3 using the HTBI primer set. In TCRdb, the multiplex PCR reads were re-called with MiXCR into one record per CDR3 protein. The data show around 380,000 distinct CDR3 sequences, roughly 14% seen once. The specimen was blood. This sequence was found in a man younger than 45 with Graves' hyperthyroidism that later progressed to Graves' ophthalmopathy. The chain links TRBV27 to TRBJ1-3, with D unresolved. CDR3 sequence: CASSFSGRGLSGNTIYF. CDR3 DNA sequence: TGTGCCAGCAGTTTCTCGGGTAGAGGGCTATCCGGAAACACCATATATTTT.